These 23 T cell receptor beta chains were all obtained from the same sample, sequenced in a study of spatial heterogeneity in lung cancer. This sample's time point: sample taken at primary tumor resection. Findings of the study overall: Expanded intratumoral alpha and beta TCR counts tracked tumor mutation counts.

MiXCR, run by TCRdb on the 5' RACE reads, gives a single entry per CDR3 protein. The sample lists around 9,800 distinct CDR3 sequences, under 9.5% occurring once. The antigens of these receptors remain unknown. The sequenced sample was lung tumor tissue, obtained at surgery. Receptors originate from a female donor with early-stage non-small cell lung cancer.

Details on this clonotype: With the library built for alpha chains, this beta chain is off target and its frequency is not meaningful. The chain combines TRBV20-1 with TRBJ2-5; 14 bases fit TRBD2. The germline V gene has CDR1 DFQATT and CDR2 SNEGSKA (reference sequence). The CDR3 extends over 16 amino acids. Trimming at V came to 4 bases and at J to 4 bases, leaving 8 bases not matched to a gene. The CDR3 DNA is TGCAGTGCTACCGGGACTAGCGGGGGCCTGGCAGAGACCCAGTACTTC. Translating it yields CSATGTSGGLAETQYF.

This clonotype has a count of ten or more. Being off target in a library aimed at alpha chains, this beta chain has a size of little meaning. The J gene is TRBJ1-2, the V gene TRBV7-3; D is possibly TRBD1 (5 bases). The CDR3 totals 15 residues. With 5 bases removed from V and 4 bases from J, the gap between germline ends came to 17 bases. Germline loops: CDR1 SGHTA, CDR2 FQGTGA. The CDR3 sequence is CASSPRTDSIYGYTF. The DNA of the CDR3 is TGTGCCAGCAGCCCTCGGACTGACAGTATCTATGGCTACACCTTC.

This clonotype occurred many times. Within a library made for alpha chains, this beta chain is off target, and its count is uninformative. The rearrangement uses TRBV5-1 and TRBJ2-2; D not certain. V shed 0 bases and J shed 3 bases, with 6 bases lying between them. This CDR3 contains 14 residues. The germline CDR1 and CDR2 sequences are SGHRS and YFSETQ. Written as DNA, the CDR3 is TGCGCCAGCAGCTTGGAGGGCTACACCGGGGAGCTGTTTTTT. This encodes CASSLEGYTGELFF. The entire variable domain, with the rest obtained from reference TRBV5-1 and TRBJ2-2, is as follows: KAGVTQTPRYLIKTRGQQVTLSCSPISGHRSVSWYQQTPGQGLQFLFEYFSETQRNKGNFPGRFSGRQFSNSRSEMNVSTLELGDSALYLCASSLEGYTGELFFGEGSRLTVL.

About this clonotype itself: With the library built for alpha chains, this beta chain is off target and its frequency is not meaningful. CDR3 in DNA: TGTGCCAGCAGCGGAACAGGGGGCTCAGATACGCAGTATTTT. Protein: CASSGTGGSDTQYF. The J gene is TRBJ2-3, the V gene TRBV3-1, with 9 bases lining up with TRBD1. V dropped 5 bases and J dropped 4; count of bases not matched to a gene: 4. Per the germline V gene, CDR1 is LGHDT and CDR2 is YNNKEL (reference sequence). This CDR3 comprises 14 residues.

This clonotype showed up many times. The size of this beta chain means little, since it is a stray read in a library made for alpha chains. The rearrangement links TRBV2 to TRBJ1-2, with 10 bases fitting TRBD1. After removal of 7 bases from V and 6 bases from J, the junction contained 2 bases not matched to a gene. The CDR3 has 12 residues. Germline V gene data show CDR1 as SNHLY and CDR2 as FYNNEI. The CDR3 bases are TGTGCCAGCACCGGGACAGGGGATGGCTACACCTTC. This codes for CASTGTGDGYTF.

Ten or more counts support this clonotype. This beta chain was picked up by a library intended for alpha chains and is off target, so its count carries little meaning. This chain connects TRBV3-1 to TRBJ1-4; D possibly corresponds to TRBD1 (5 bases). V lost 6 bases, J lost 8 bases, and 16 bases lay in between. This CDR3 region has 14 residues. Germline V gives CDR1 LGHDT, CDR2 YNNKEL (reference sequence). The CDR3 DNA follows: TGTGCCAGCAGTGGGACGGCTGCGAACGAAAAACTGTTTTTT. This gives the protein CASSGTAANEKLFF.

This clonotype is medium-sized by share. Found in a library prepared for alpha chains, this beta chain is an off-target read, and its abundance has little meaning. The chain joins TRBV5-1 to TRBJ1-2; D unclear. The germline V gene has CDR1 SGHRS and CDR2 YFSETQ. The CDR3 length is 14 residues. Deletions cut 0 bases from V and 4 bases from J, with 10 bases between. CDR3 bases: TGCGCCAGCAGCTTGGAGGGATTTGCCTATGGCTACACCTTC. It is translated as CASSLEGFAYGYTF.

This clonotype was detected ten times or more. This beta chain is an unintended read in a library built for alpha chains; its size means little. The DNA of the CDR3 is TGTGCCAGCAGTTCTAGCGGGGGGGTGGTCAAAAACATTCAGTACTTC. Encoded protein: CASSSSGGVVKNIQYF. The chain employs TRBV6-2 or TRBV6-3 and TRBJ2-4; 12 bases fit TRBD2. J was trimmed by 3 bases and V by 4 bases; bases with no gene match: 4. This CDR3 region has 16 residues. Germline V lookup: CDR1 MNHEY, CDR2 SVGEGT.

Concerning this clonotype: The junction differs from germline at one of its ends, possibly a read error. This beta chain is off target for a library built for alpha chains, so its abundance means little. The chain has TRBV6-1 and TRBJ2-1, with TRBD2 matching 14 bases. This CDR3 contains 14 residues. The germline V gene encodes CDR1 MNHNS and CDR2 SASEGT. The CDR3 DNA is TGTACCAGCAGTGAGACTAGCGGGGGGGCTGGGCAGTTCTTC. Protein product: CTSSETSGGAGQFF.

The table lists this clonotype with many counts. This beta chain appears as a stray read in a library generated for alpha chains; its size is not informative. The chain employs TRBV6-1 and TRBJ1-1; D is ambiguous. V was cut by 7 bases and J by 0 bases, with 9 bases left in between. The germline V gene encodes CDR1 MNHNS and CDR2 SASEGT. This CDR3 has 13 amino acids. This chain's CDR3 is CASNLDLNTEAFF. In nucleotides, the CDR3 is TGTGCCAGCAACCTAGACCTGAACACTGAAGCTTTCTTT.

As to this clonotype: A much more abundant neighbour one base away suggests this may be a read error. Since the library was made to target alpha chains, this beta chain is a stray read and its abundance is not meaningful. This chain links TRBV12-3 or TRBV12-4 with TRBJ2-5; TRBD2 is a possible D gene (6 bases). CDR3 length equals 13 residues. Trimming cost V 6 bases and J 7 bases, with 15 bases left between them. The CDR3 nucleotides read TGTGCCAGCAGGACAGCGGTGGAGGGGACCCAGTACTTC. It codes for CASRTAVEGTQYF.

Many counts were recorded for this clonotype. Found in a library prepared for alpha chains, this beta chain is an off-target read, and its abundance has little meaning. This chain uses TRBV28 with TRBJ2-3, with no clear D. CDR3 length: 15 amino acids. The V gene lost 3 bases and the J gene lost 0 bases, with 10 bases spanning the gap. Germline V gene sequence: CDR1 MDHEN, CDR2 SYDVKM. CDR3 in DNA: TGTGCCAGCAGTTTCAAAGCGACTAGCACAGATACGCAGTATTTT. Its protein is CASSFKATSTDTQYF. The full variable domain, completed using reference TRBV28 and TRBJ2-3, is DVKVTQSSRYLVKRTGEKVFLECVQDMDHENMFWYRQDPGLGLRLIYFSYDVKMKEKGDIPEGYSVSREKKERFSLILESASTNQTSMYLCASSFKATSTDTQYFGPGTRLTVL.

Many counts were recorded for this clonotype. Within a library made for alpha chains, this beta chain is off target, and its count is uninformative. The chain is built from TRBV6-2 or TRBV6-3 and TRBJ1-4, with 7 positions matching TRBD1. V dropped 8 bases and J dropped 5; count of bases not matched to a gene: 8. CDR1 and CDR2 from the germline V gene are MNHEY and SVGEGT. CDR3 length: 14 residues. The CDR3 coding sequence is TGTGCCAGCGCAATTCGACAGGGAAATGAAAAACTGTTTTTT. Encoded protein: CASAIRQGNEKLFF.

This clonotype is medium-sized in the sample. This beta chain lies outside the target of a library built for alpha chains; its clone size means little. The V gene is TRBV7-4, the J gene TRBJ1-2, with D uncertain. CDR1 and CDR2 (germline): SGHVT, SQSDAQ. The ends were cut back, 1 base at V and 3 bases at J, with 9 bases in the middle. This CDR3 is 14 amino acids long. Here the CDR3 DNA reads TGTGCCAGCAGCTTAGGAGGGCCCTACTATGGCTACACCTTC. This codes for CASSLGGPYYGYTF.

Of note for this clonotype: Because it lacks the conserved phenylalanine or tryptophan at the end, this CDR3 is likely a read error. Little can be read into the size of this beta chain, an off-target read in a library designed for alpha chains. The V and J genes are TRBV5-6 and TRBJ2-5; no clear D gene. This CDR3 is 12 amino acids long. Germline V gene sequence: CDR1 SGHDT, CDR2 YYEEEE. V was shortened by 0 bases and J by 5 bases, with 5 bases between the two germline ends. The CDR3 DNA is TGTGCCAGCAGCTTGGCAGGCGAGACCCAGTACCTC. Translated, it gives CASSLAGETQYL.

This clonotype ranks as medium-sized. The library was built for alpha chains, so this beta chain is an off-target read and its size means little. This sequence joins TRBV7-2 and TRBJ2-7; 11 nucleotides agree with TRBD2. There are 19 residues in the CDR3. Germline V gene data show CDR1 as SGHTA and CDR2 as FQGNSA. The ends lost 5 bases at V and 5 bases at J; junction bases unmatched: 20. CDR3 loop: CASSLMASNSGGASDEQYF. CDR3 nucleotides: TGTGCCAGCAGCCTGATGGCTAGTAATAGCGGGGGGGCGAGCGACGAGCAGTACTTC.

This clonotype occurred many times. This beta chain slipped into a library made for alpha chains as a stray read, so its size is not meaningful. This chain's CDR3 is CSVDVAGGNEQYF. As DNA, the CDR3 is TGCAGCGTTGATGTAGCAGGGGGTAACGAGCAGTACTTC. The chain links TRBV29-1 to TRBJ2-7; 7 nucleotides agree with TRBD1. Germline V gives CDR1 SQVTM, CDR2 ANQGSEA. Trimming took 3 bases from V and 5 from J; bases not matched to a gene: 7. There are 13 residues in the CDR3.

This clonotype is medium-sized (0.01 to 0.1%) within its sample. With the library built for alpha chains, this beta chain is off target and its frequency is not meaningful. The gene calls are TRBV7-2 and TRBJ2-6; TRBD2 might be the D (6 bases). CDR1 is SGHTA, CDR2 FQGNSA, per germline. The CDR3 has 19 amino acids. The V end was cut by 0 bases, the J end by 0 bases, with 15 bases between. Here the CDR3 reads CASSLAGGWGDSGANVLTF. The CDR3 DNA reads TGTGCCAGCAGCTTAGCGGGAGGATGGGGGGACTCTGGGGCCAACGTCCTGACTTTC.

This clonotype counts as medium-sized. Within a library made for alpha chains, this beta chain is off target, and its count is uninformative. V gene TRBV14 combines with J gene TRBJ2-2; no reliable D call. V gave up 2 bases and J gave up 3 bases, with 10 bases separating them. Germline assignment: CDR1 SGHDN and CDR2 FVKESK. The CDR3 sequence is 15 residues long. CDR3: CASSQNPTDTGELFF. In DNA, the CDR3 is TGTGCCAGCAGCCAAAATCCTACTGACACCGGGGAGCTGTTTTTT. The full variable domain, in which reference TRBV14 and TRBJ2-2 provide the parts outside the CDR3, is EAGVTQFPSHSVIEKGQTVTLRCDPISGHDNLYWYRRVMGKEIKFLLHFVKESKQDESGMPNNRFLAERTGGTYSTLKVQPAELEDSGVYFCASSQNPTDTGELFFGEGSRLTVL.

As for this clonotype: Since it is a stray read in a library aimed at alpha chains, this beta chain has a size that is not meaningful. The chain combines TRBV7-2 with TRBJ2-7; D unresolved. The germline V gene encodes CDR1 SGHTA and CDR2 FQGNSA. V lost 3 bases and J lost 1, with 7 bases in between. The CDR3 has 13 amino acids. CDR3 protein: CASSFAPSYEQYF. The CDR3 DNA reads as TGTGCCAGCAGCTTTGCCCCTTCCTACGAGCAGTACTTC.

For this clonotype: For a library built for alpha chains, this beta chain is a stray read; little rests on its size. The V call is TRBV21-1, the J call TRBJ2-5; no DNA check was done on the table's D call, TRBD1. TRBV21-1 is designated a pseudogene. CDR3 length: 16 residues. The chain's CDR3 is CASSKYAGAGQETQYF. The CDR3 DNA sequence: TGTGCCAGCAGCAAATATGCAGGGGCTGGCCAAGAGACCCAGTACTTC.

There are a few counts of this clonotype. This beta chain slipped into a library made for alpha chains as a stray read, so its size is not meaningful. The genes are TRBV12-3 or TRBV12-4 and TRBJ2-5; TRBD1 is a possible D gene (5 bases). Between the trimmed V and J ends, which lost 7 bases and 2 bases, there was a span of 11 bases. The CDR3 spans 13 residues. This CDR3 is CASTRQSQETQYF. In DNA, the CDR3 is TGTGCCAGCACCCGACAGTCACAAGAGACCCAGTACTTC.

With respect to this clonotype: The library was prepared for alpha chains; this beta chain is a stray read, so its frequency means little. The CDR3 DNA follows: TGTGCCAGTAGTATCCGGGAAGAAGCTTTCTTT. Translating it yields CASSIREEAFF. This chain joins TRBV19 and TRBJ1-1; no clear D gene. The V end lost 3 bases, the J end lost 8 bases, and 7 bases lay between the germline ends. CDR3 length: 11 residues. The germline gives CDR1 LNHDA, CDR2 SQIVND (reference sequence).